The 14 T cell receptor beta chains in this list originate from one sample, sequenced in a study of cytomegalovirus exposure and HLA in healthy donors. Use of 60 Vbeta and 13 Jbeta primers characterized the PCR. The data were produced by immunoSEQ multiplex PCR, yet TCRdb's version contains in-frame clones alone and is incomplete. The sample contains around 140,000 clones, 78% of which appear only once. Sequencing used PBMCs. The receptors derive from a woman younger than 35 in good health and CMV-seropositive.

This clone showed up just a few times. The J gene is TRBJ2-3, the V gene TRBV7-6; TRBD2 agrees at 7 bases. CDR1 SGHVS and CDR2 FNYEAQ come from the germline V gene. This CDR3 comprises 16 residues. Trimming at V came to 1 base and at J to 1 base, leaving 5 bases not matched to a gene. The CDR3 DNA reads TGTGCCAGCAGCTTAGTATCTACTAGCGGCACAGATACGCAGTATTTT. Translating it yields CASSLVSTSGTDTQYF.

J is TRBJ2-1 and V is TRBV28, with D possibly being TRBD1 (6 bases). Trimming took 6 bases from V and 2 from J, leaving 14 bases between them. This CDR3 is 15 amino acids long. CDR1 MDHEN and CDR2 SYDVKM come from the germline V gene. For the CDR3, the DNA is TGTGCCAGCAGAACCCGACAGGTAGCCTACAATGAGCAGTTCTTC. It translates to CASRTRQVAYNEQFF.

J is TRBJ1-4 and V is TRBV18; D is perhaps TRBD1 (5 bases). V was pared by 2 bases and J by 5 bases, with 6 bases between. CDR1 and CDR2 (germline): KGHSH, LQKENI. The CDR3 consists of 13 residues. The CDR3 bases are TGTGCCAGCTCACCAAGACAGAATGAAAAACTGTTTTTT. Protein product: CASSPRQNEKLFF.

This clone was seen a handful of times. The chain joins TRBV4-1 to TRBJ2-4, with D maybe TRBD2 (5 bases). Germline V gene data show CDR1 as MGHRA and CDR2 as YSYEKL. With 1 base removed from V and 4 bases from J, the gap between germline ends came to 14 bases. This CDR3 is 16 amino acids long. The CDR3: CASSQAALGVKNIQYF. The CDR3 region has the DNA TGCGCCAGCAGCCAAGCCGCTTTGGGAGTTAAAAACATTCAGTACTTC.

The genes are TRBV10-2 and TRBJ2-7; D remains ambiguous. Trimming took 3 bases from V and 2 from J, leaving 8 bases between them. This CDR3 is built from 13 residues. Germline V gives CDR1 WSHSY, CDR2 SAAADI. The CDR3 DNA is TGCGCCAGCAGTGAACAGAAGGCCTACGAGCAGTACTTC. It specifies CASSEQKAYEQYF.

The rearrangement links TRBV28 to TRBJ1-2, with TRBD1 matching 8 bases. The CDR3 runs 13 residues. Trimming took 7 bases from V and 6 from J; bases not matched to a gene: 7. Germline CDR1 and CDR2: MDHEN and SYDVKM. CDR3 nucleotide sequence: TGTGCCAGCAAACTGAGACAGGGGAATGGCTACACCTTC. This encodes CASKLRQGNGYTF.

This chain connects TRBV7-9 to TRBJ2-7, with a tentative D call TRBD2 (6 bases). This CDR3 has 15 amino acids. V shed 5 bases and J shed 6 bases, with 20 bases lying between them. Germline values: CDR1 SEHNR, CDR2 FQNEAQ (reference sequence). CDR3 region: CASSTSGSTISEQYF. Written as DNA, the CDR3 is TGTGCCAGCAGCACATCCGGGAGTACGATAAGCGAGCAGTACTTC.

The chain employs TRBV18 and TRBJ1-1, with D perhaps TRBD1 (6 bases). CDR3 length: 15 amino acids. Trimming shortened V by 0 bases and J by 9 bases, and 17 bases separated the two germline ends. Germline assignment: CDR1 KGHSH and CDR2 LQKENI. CDR3 DNA: TGTGCCAGCTCACCACCCCAAAAAGCTGGACAGAAAGCTTTCTTT. Protein sequence: CASSPPQKAGQKAFF.

This sequence joins TRBV7-8 and TRBJ2-7, with a tentative D call TRBD1 (7 bases). This CDR3 spans 14 amino acids. V lost 4 bases, J lost 3 bases, and 13 bases lay in between. Per the germline V gene, CDR1 is SGHVS and CDR2 is FQNEAQ. CDR3 nucleotide sequence: TGTGCCAGCAGCTGGGGGGACAGTTTCTACGAGCAGTACTTC. It yields the protein CASSWGDSFYEQYF. The whole variable domain, remainder taken from reference TRBV7-8 and TRBJ2-7, is GAGVSQSPRYKVAKRGQDVALRCDPISGHVSLFWYQQALGQGPEFLTYFQNEAQLDKSGLPSDRFFAERPEGSVSTLKIQRTQQEDSAVYLCASSWGDSFYEQYFGPGTRLTVT.

V usage is TRBV6-1 and J usage is TRBJ1-1; perhaps TRBD1 as D (6 bases). With 6 bases removed from V and 0 bases from J, the gap between germline ends came to 11 bases. CDR1 is MNHNS, CDR2 SASEGT, per germline. The CDR3 contains 14 residues. CDR3 sequence reads: CASRQDRLNTEAFF. DNA of the CDR3: TGTGCCAGCAGACAGGACAGACTGAACACTGAAGCTTTCTTT.

The chain employs TRBV10-2 and TRBJ1-1; D gene unclear. This CDR3 is built from 13 residues. Per germline, CDR1 WSHSY and CDR2 SAAADI. Deletions cut 7 bases from V and 2 bases from J, with 11 bases between. The CDR3 spells CASTKGGNTEAFF. CDR3 coding DNA: TGCGCCAGCACCAAAGGAGGAAACACTGAAGCTTTCTTT.

J is TRBJ2-7 and V is TRBV5-4, with a possible D match to TRBD2 (5 bases). V lost 4 bases and J 7 bases, leaving 15 bases between the germline ends. This CDR3 is built from 13 residues. Germline CDR1 SGHNT, CDR2 YYREEE (reference sequence). CDR3: CASSVDGPGEQYF. The CDR3, as DNA: TGTGCCAGCAGCGTGGACGGTCCGGGAGAGCAGTACTTC.

The J gene is TRBJ2-7, the V gene TRBV4-3; TRBD1 is a possible D gene (5 bases). V lost 1 base and J 2 bases, leaving 9 bases between the germline ends. The CDR3 totals 14 residues. Germline CDR1 LGHNA, CDR2 YSLEER. This CDR3 reads CASSQVDRPYEQYF. The CDR3 bases are TGCGCCAGCAGCCAAGTAGACAGACCCTACGAGCAGTACTTC.

The CDR3 nucleotides are TGTGCCAGTAGTATAGGGTTTAGGGGGCCCCAGCCCCAGCATTTT. Protein sequence: CASSIGFRGPQPQHF. V and J are TRBV19 and TRBJ1-5; 7 bases fit TRBD1. The CDR3 sequence is 15 residues long. Looked up from germline, CDR1 is LNHDA and CDR2 is SQIVND (reference sequence). The J segment lost 7 bases and the V segment lost 1 base, leaving 7 bases of the junction unmatched.